Presented here are 32 T cell receptor beta chains from one specimen sequenced in a study of blood T cell repertoires in COVID-19. Assay: immunoSEQ multiplex PCR; the TCRdb copy retains only in-frame clones and omits some. The sample consists of some 200,000 clones, around four fifths of them appearing once. The sequenced sample consisted of peripheral blood. These TCRs come from a man younger than 40 with active or convalescent COVID-19.

CDR3 protein: CASSPPRLADEQFF. The CDR3 nucleotides are TGTGCCAGCAGCCCCCCCCGACTAGCCGATGAGCAGTTCTTC. This chain links TRBV11-2 with TRBJ2-1; the match to TRBD2 covers 7 bases. Germline V gives CDR1 SGHAT, CDR2 FQNNGV. The length of the CDR3 is 14 residues. The V segment lost 5 bases and the J segment 8 bases; nucleotides outside the gene matches: 9.

The genes are TRBV5-1 and TRBJ2-7; tentatively, D is TRBD1 (5 bases). V lost 5 bases and J lost 3, with 12 bases in between. The CDR3 sequence is 13 residues long. Germline V CDR1 and CDR2: SGHRS, YFSETQ. CDR3 sequence: CASSPTGDYEQYV. In DNA form, the CDR3 reads TGCGCCAGCAGTCCTACAGGAGACTACGAGCAGTACGTC.

This clone has a single count. J is TRBJ2-1 and V is TRBV6-2 or TRBV6-3, with 8 positions matching TRBD2. The CDR3 contains 17 residues. After removal of 5 bases from V and 5 bases from J, the junction contained 14 bases not matched to a gene. Germline loops: CDR1 MNHEY, CDR2 SVGEGT. In DNA, the CDR3 is TGTGCCAGCAGTCCCATGACTAGCGCCCCGTCCAACAATGAGCAGTTCTTC. Its translation: CASSPMTSAPSNNEQFF.

The gene calls are TRBV27 and TRBJ2-1; TRBD1 matches 10 bases. The CDR3 covers 17 residues. Germline V gene data show CDR1 as MNHEY and CDR2 as SMNVEV (reference sequence). J gave up 8 bases and V 1 base, and 11 bases lay outside the gene matches. CDR3 sequence reads: CASSLLPTGGFLYEQFF. CDR3 nucleotide sequence: TGTGCCAGCAGTTTATTACCGACAGGGGGCTTTCTCTATGAGCAGTTCTTC.

This chain uses TRBV2 with TRBJ1-2, with TRBD1 identical over 8 bases. CDR1 and CDR2 from the germline V gene are SNHLY and FYNNEI. Trimming at V came to 3 bases and at J to 6 bases, leaving 9 bases not matched to a gene. The length of the CDR3 is 15 residues. The CDR3: CASSDSRGRGDGYTF. The CDR3 DNA is TGTGCCAGCAGTGACTCCAGGGGGCGAGGGGATGGCTACACCTTC.

This clone appeared once. The J gene is TRBJ1-2, the V gene TRBV15; 7 positions agree with TRBD1. Germline CDR1 is LNHNV and CDR2 is YYDKDF (reference sequence). CDR3 size: 15 residues. The V and J ends lost 1 base and 6 bases, in that order; junction bases with no gene match: 8. CDR3 loop: CATSRGSGGRDGYTF. The CDR3 coding sequence is TGTGCCACCAGCAGAGGGTCAGGGGGTAGGGATGGCTACACCTTC.

In this sample, this clone turned up a few times. Its ends do not fully match the called genes, so a read error is possible. The chain employs TRBV28 and TRBJ1-4; maybe TRBD1 (6 bases). This CDR3 comprises 11 residues. The germline gives CDR1 MDHEN, CDR2 SYDVKM. CDR3 in amino acids: CASSLSDSIYF. CDR3 DNA sequence: TGTGCCAGCAGCTTATCGGACAGTATTTATTTT. Based on the CDR3 plus reference TRBV28 and TRBJ1-4, the full variable domain is DVKVTQSSRYLVKRTGEKVFLECVQDMDHENMFWYRQDPGLGLRLIYFSYDVKMKEKGDIPEGYSVSREKKERFSLILESASTNQTSMYLCASSLSDSIYFGSGTQLSVL.

This chain links TRBV5-4 with TRBJ2-3; TRBD2 matches at 8 bases. This CDR3 contains 16 residues. Germline lookup yields CDR1 SGHNT and CDR2 YYREEE (reference sequence). The V segment lost 0 bases and the J segment 4 bases; nucleotides outside the gene matches: 7. In nucleotides, the CDR3 is TGTGCCAGCAGCTTGGACGGGGGGGCGGGTGCAGATACGCAGTATTTT. It codes for CASSLDGGAGADTQYF.

V usage is TRBV3-1 (or the pseudogene TRBV3-2) and J usage is TRBJ1-1, with TRBD1 as a possible D gene (5 bases). This CDR3 spans 14 amino acids. In germline, CDR1 is LGHDT, CDR2 YNNKEL (reference sequence). V was clipped by 5 bases and J by 1 base, with 11 bases between them. Here the CDR3 DNA reads TGTGCCAGCAGCACATCGACAGCGAACACTGAAGCTTTCTTT. It codes for CASSTSTANTEAFF.

The gene calls are TRBV4-1 and TRBJ1-4; possible D gene TRBD1, 6 bases. The V gene lost 2 bases and the J gene lost 10 bases, with 23 bases spanning the gap. The CDR3 spans 17 residues. CDR1 MGHRA and CDR2 YSYEKL come from the germline V gene. CDR3 sequence reads: CASSQKTGGPSWGKLFF. As DNA, the CDR3 is TGCGCCAGCAGCCAAAAAACGGGGGGCCCCTCGTGGGGAAAACTGTTTTTT.

There are many counts of this clone. The V and J genes are TRBV7-6 and TRBJ1-5; D is possibly TRBD1 (6 bases). The V gene's germline CDR1 is SGHVS and CDR2 FNYEAQ. V lost 1 base and J lost 2, with 9 bases in between. The CDR3 contains 15 residues. The CDR3 nucleotides read TGTGCCAGCAGCTTAGTTGCAGGGGGCAATCAGCCCCAGCATTTT. The encoded protein is CASSLVAGGNQPQHF.

The V gene is TRBV3-1 (or the pseudogene TRBV3-2), the J gene TRBJ1-2, with 7 bases identical to TRBD1. Germline V gene data show CDR1 as LGHDT and CDR2 as YNNKEL (reference sequence). The length of the CDR3 is 13 residues. The V and J ends lost 4 bases and 8 bases, in that order; junction bases with no gene match: 7. CDR3 in DNA: TGTGCCAGCAGCCCCAGACAGGGAGACGGCTACACCTTC. This codes for CASSPRQGDGYTF.

This clone was picked up a small number of times. The V call is TRBV6-5, the J call TRBJ2-7; 9 positions agree with TRBD1. The CDR3 extends over 15 amino acids. The junction had 9 bases not matched to a gene; V was cut back by 9 bases and J by 0 bases. Germline CDR1 and CDR2: MNHEY and SVGAGI. The CDR3 region has the DNA TGTGCCAGTATAACGGGACAGGGCAGCTCCTACGAGCAGTACTTC. This translates into CASITGQGSSYEQYF.

This clone was picked up one time. The rearrangement uses TRBV7-2 and TRBJ1-2; 7 bases fit TRBD1. Germline V gives CDR1 SGHTA, CDR2 FQGNSA. After removal of 6 bases from V and 1 base from J, the junction contained 2 bases not matched to a gene. This CDR3 comprises 13 residues. The CDR3 nucleotides are TGTGCCAGCAGTAGGGACAGTAACTATGGCTACACCTTC. Its protein product is CASSRDSNYGYTF.

The rearrangement links TRBV5-6 to TRBJ1-2; the match to TRBD1 covers 8 bases. Germline loops: CDR1 SGHDT, CDR2 YYEEEE. There are 15 residues in the CDR3. V lost 4 bases and J lost 3; bases outside the gene matches: 8. This chain's CDR3 is CASSPPGQEDYGYTF. The DNA of the CDR3 is TGTGCCAGCAGCCCGCCGGGACAGGAGGACTATGGCTACACCTTC.

The rearrangement uses TRBV12-2 and TRBJ2-1; TRBD2 is the table's D call, not checked against the DNA. TRBV12-2 is described as a pseudogene. This CDR3 region has 16 residues. The CDR3 nucleotides read TGTGCAAGTCGCTTGCGACTAGCGGGAGGGTGGAATGAGCAGTTCTTC. The encoded protein is CASRLRLAGGWNEQFF.

The rearrangement links TRBV6-4 to TRBJ1-4; 7 bases align to TRBD1. The CDR3 is 13 amino acids. Looked up from germline, CDR1 is MRHNA and CDR2 is SNTAGT. The J segment lost 7 bases and the V segment lost 4 bases, leaving 3 bases of the junction unmatched. The CDR3 region is CASSATGTEKLFF. The CDR3 DNA reads TGTGCCAGCAGTGCGACAGGGACTGAAAAACTGTTTTTT.

This chain uses TRBV6-2 or TRBV6-3 with TRBJ1-1; 7 bases agree with TRBD1. CDR1 is MNHEY and CDR2 is SVGEGT in the germline V gene. Trimming at V came to 5 bases and at J to 3 bases, leaving 6 bases not matched to a gene. CDR3 length: 14 amino acids. In DNA form, the CDR3 reads TGTGCCAGCAGTCGACGACAGGGACACACTGAAGCTTTCTTT. It yields the protein CASSRRQGHTEAFF.

The V call is TRBV7-9, the J call TRBJ2-4, with D possibly TRBD1 on 5 matching bases. Germline CDR1 SEHNR, CDR2 FQNEAQ (reference sequence). V was clipped by 5 bases and J by 15 bases, with 20 bases between them. CDR3 length equals 13 residues. The CDR3 nucleotides read TGTGCCAGCAGCCCCGAATGGTTAGGGGCTTTGTACTTC. Its translation: CASSPEWLGALYF.

The rearrangement links TRBV6-2 or TRBV6-3 to TRBJ2-7; possible D gene TRBD2, 6 bases. The germline CDR1 and CDR2 sequences are MNHEY and SVGEGT. The CDR3 consists of 14 residues. V lost 4 bases and J 2 bases, leaving 12 bases between the germline ends. The CDR3 DNA reads TGTGCCAGCAGTTCCGGGAGCGGTACCTACGAGCAGTACTTC. This sequence encodes CASSSGSGTYEQYF.

This chain connects TRBV6-2 or TRBV6-3 to TRBJ2-3; 7 bases match TRBD2. Germline V gene lookup returns CDR1 MNHEY and CDR2 SVGEGT. This CDR3 is 15 amino acids long. With 4 bases clipped from V and 3 bases from J, the junction kept 7 bases outside the gene matches. The CDR3 is CASSSPGGGTDTQYF. Here the CDR3 DNA reads TGTGCCAGCAGTTCCCCTGGGGGGGGAACAGATACGCAGTATTTT.

The chain uses TRBV5-1 and TRBJ2-1, with 11 positions matching TRBD2. Unmatched junction bases numbered 2, after V lost 0 bases and J lost 3 bases. Germline assignment: CDR1 SGHRS and CDR2 YFSETQ. The CDR3 is made up of 16 amino acids. The CDR3 nucleotides read TGCGCCAGCAGCTTGGGACTAGCGGGATTCTACAATGAGCAGTTCTTC. Translated: CASSLGLAGFYNEQFF.

The V call is TRBV5-1, the J call TRBJ2-1, with 9 positions matching TRBD2. CDR3 length equals 16 residues. Germline CDR1 reads SGHRS; CDR2 reads YFSETQ. Trimming took 2 bases from V and 4 from J; bases not matched to a gene: 7. The CDR3 sequence: CASSLRGTSTYNEQFF. In DNA form, the CDR3 reads TGCGCCAGCAGCTTACGCGGGACTAGCACTTACAATGAGCAGTTCTTC.

The V call is TRBV6-1, the J call TRBJ1-1; 11 nucleotides agree with TRBD1. Germline loops: CDR1 MNHNS, CDR2 SASEGT. The CDR3 totals 16 residues. The junction had 8 bases not matched to a gene; V was cut back by 4 bases and J by 4 bases. For the CDR3, the DNA is TGTGCCAGCAGTGTTCCGGGACAGGGGGTTGGCACTGAAGCTTTCTTT. It encodes CASSVPGQGVGTEAFF.

This clone was counted a single time. V gene TRBV7-6 combines with J gene TRBJ1-2; 12 positions match TRBD1. Trimming cost V 5 bases and J 4 bases; bases outside gene matches: 5. Per germline, CDR1 SGHVS and CDR2 FNYEAQ. This CDR3 region has 15 residues. In nucleotides, the CDR3 is TGTGCCAGCAGCCCCGGGACAGGGGGCGGCTATGGCTACACCTTC. Translating gives CASSPGTGGGYGYTF.

The chain joins TRBV28 to TRBJ1-2; 8 bases agree with TRBD1. Germline V gene lookup returns CDR1 MDHEN and CDR2 SYDVKM. The CDR3 spans 14 residues. J was trimmed by 4 bases and V by 11 bases; bases with no gene match: 12. The CDR3, as DNA: TGTGCCTCCCTGTCCGGGCAGGGGGCCTATGGCTACACCTTC. Its translation is CASLSGQGAYGYTF.

In DNA form, the CDR3 reads TGTGCCAGCAGCGGACAGGGGGTTGAAGCTTTCTTT. Translating it yields CASSGQGVEAFF. The rearrangement links TRBV25-1 to TRBJ1-1; 10 positions match TRBD1. Unmatched junction bases numbered 2, after V lost 6 bases and J lost 7 bases. The CDR3 has 12 residues. The germline gives CDR1 MGHDK, CDR2 SYGVNS.

The chain carries TRBV20-1 and TRBJ1-5, with 10 bases lining up with TRBD1. With 3 bases clipped from V and 0 bases from J, the junction kept 14 bases outside the gene matches. CDR1 and CDR2 from the germline V gene are DFQATT and SNEGSKA (reference sequence). This CDR3 has 19 amino acids. The CDR3 spells CSASIPTGGPLYSNQPQHF. CDR3 bases: TGCAGTGCTAGTATCCCGACAGGGGGCCCCCTATATAGCAATCAGCCCCAGCATTTT.

This sequence joins TRBV5-6 and TRBJ1-2; possibly TRBD1 for D (5 bases). CDR1 SGHDT and CDR2 YYEEEE come from the germline V gene. The CDR3 has 15 residues. V was clipped by 2 bases and J by 4 bases, with 15 bases between them. CDR3 DNA sequence: TGTGCCAGCAGCTTTTCCCCAACAGGAGCCTATGGCTACACCTTC. It yields the protein CASSFSPTGAYGYTF.

V gene TRBV5-4 combines with J gene TRBJ1-2; D ambiguous. Trimming took 0 bases from V and 6 from J, leaving 9 bases between them. The CDR3 has 13 residues. Germline V lookup: CDR1 SGHNT, CDR2 YYREEE (reference sequence). The CDR3: CASSLAGGDGYTF. The CDR3 DNA follows: TGTGCCAGCAGCTTGGCCGGTGGAGATGGCTACACCTTC.

The V gene is TRBV27, the J gene TRBJ1-2; no definite D call. CDR3 length: 13 residues. V was pared by 6 bases and J by 5 bases, with 13 bases between. Germline CDR1 MNHEY, CDR2 SMNVEV (reference sequence). The CDR3 DNA reads as TGTGCCAGCAGGACGGGTCTATATTATGGCTACACCTTC. Protein product: CASRTGLYYGYTF.

This clone has more than one count but fewer than ten. The gene calls are TRBV2 and TRBJ1-3, with D unresolved. The CDR3 runs 15 residues. Trimming took off 6 bases at V and 1 base at J, with 13 bases between the two ends. Germline assignment: CDR1 SNHLY and CDR2 FYNNEI. The CDR3 bases are TGTGCCAGCAGCGCCTCTCTCGGGTCTGGAAACACCATATATTTT. Translated, it gives CASSASLGSGNTIYF.